Listed below are T cell receptor beta chains from one sample, sequenced in a study of tumor-infiltrating lymphocytes in glioblastoma multiforme. TCRdb redid the calling of the multiplex PCR reads with MiXCR, one entry per CDR3 protein. In the table there are 30,000 or so distinct CDR3 sequences, roughly 64% of which are singletons. The material sequenced was brain tumor tissue. The receptors derive from a male donor with glioblastoma. CDR3s include the opening cysteine and the closing phenylalanine or tryptophan. D genes are given only for firm matches. Size values are once, few and many counts, or a class for expanded clones, and some rows have none.

clone size	V gene	D gene	J gene	CDR3 protein	CDR3 DNA
.	TRBV5-5	.	TRBJ1-5	CASSASRVNQPQHF	TGTGCCAGCAGCGCCTCAAGGGTCAATCAACCCCAGCATTTT
.	TRBV20-1	.	TRBJ2-3	CSARDIGDTRYF	TGCAGTGCTAGAGACATAGGGGATACGCGGTATTTT
once	TRBV29-1	.	TRBJ2-1	CSVGLAGGSYNERFF	TGCAGCGTTGGGCTTGCTGGGGGCTCCTACAATGAGCGGTTCTTC
medium-sized	TRBV29-1	TRBD2	TRBJ2-1	CSAHKLADNEQFF	TGCAGCGCTCATAAACTAGCGGACAATGAGCAGTTCTTC
.	TRBV11-2	.	TRBJ1-3	CANSLGGNTIYF	TGTGCCAACAGCTTGGGTGGAAACACCATATATTTT
.	TRBV20-1	.	TRBJ2-3	CCASRRDSSTDTQYF	TGCTGTGCTAGTCGGAGGGACTCTAGCACGGATACGCAGTATTTT
.	TRBV24-1	TRBD2	TRBJ2-5	CATSDLAGGNQETRYF	TGTGCCACCAGTGATCTAGCGGGAGGGAACCAAGAGACCCGGTACTTC
.	TRBV20-1	.	TRBJ2-1	CCARDEAGPYEQFF	TGCTGTGCTAGAGATGAGGCAGGACCGTATGAGCAGTTCTTC
.	TRBV12-3/TRBV12-4	.	TRBJ2-1	CASSPYTGHGDNKQFF	TGTGCCAGCAGCCCGTATACGGGACATGGAGACAATAAGCAGTTCTTC
once	TRBV29-1	.	TRBJ2-3	CIVRDSRTDTQYF	TGCATCGTGAGGGATTCCAGAACAGATACGCAGTATTTT
many	TRBV29-1	.	TRBJ2-5	CSVAVGETQYF	TGCAGCGTTGCGGTAGGGGAGACCCAGTACTTC
.	TRBV5-1	TRBD1	TRBJ1-3	CASSTTGDPRNTIYF	TGCGCCAGCAGCACTACAGGGGATCCTAGAAACACCATATATTTT
.	TRBV4-1	.	TRBJ2-3	CASSQDSPFSQPQYF	TGCGCCAGCAGCCAAGATTCCCCGTTTAGTCAGCCCCAGTATTTT
many	TRBV10-3	TRBD1	TRBJ1-2	CAISESPDRGGSYGYTF	TGTGCCATCAGTGAAAGCCCCGACAGGGGCGGTAGCTATGGCTACACCTTC
many	TRBV29-1	.	TRBJ2-2	CSVGTGELFF	TGCAGCGTTGGGACCGGGGAGCTGTTTTTT
many	TRBV4-2	.	TRBJ2-3	CASSQDTGSTDTQYF	TGTGCCAGCAGCCAAGATACAGGGAGCACAGATACGCAGTATTTT
.	TRBV29-1	TRBD2	TRBJ2-7	CSVDGTSGTNEQYF	TGCAGCGTTGATGGGACTAGCGGGACCAACGAGCAGTACTTC
.	TRBV13	.	TRBJ2-1	CASSSSNAEVNNEQFF	TGTGCCAGCAGTTCCTCTAACGCGGAGGTCAACAACGAGCAGTTCTTC
.	TRBV11-2	TRBD1	TRBJ2-1	CASSLALRGPSRNEQFF	TGTGCCAGCAGCTTAGCATTAAGGGGGCCTTCTCGCAATGAGCAGTTCTTC
.	TRBV28	.	TRBJ2-1	CASSFQRTYGEQFF	TGTGCCAGCAGTTTCCAGCGGACCTACGGTGAGCAGTTCTTC
many	TRBV5-1	.	TRBJ1-4	CASSPYEANEKLFF	TGCGCCAGCAGCCCTTACGAGGCTAATGAAAAACTGTTTTTT
.	TRBV20-1	.	TRBJ2-7	CSARDDRRSSWSNEQYF	TGCAGTGCTAGAGATGATCGTCGGTCTAGCTGGAGTAACGAGCAGTACTTC
.	TRBV5-1	.	TRBJ2-7	CASSPTNGGVGKQYF	TGCGCCAGCAGCCCGACAAATGGGGGCGTGGGGAAGCAGTACTTC
many	TRBV29-1	TRBD1	TRBJ2-5	CSVDLQGAVGETQYF	TGCAGCGTTGATTTGCAGGGGGCGGTAGGGGAGACCCAGTACTTC
many	TRBV12-3/TRBV12-4	TRBD2	TRBJ2-3	CASSRLAGGTDTQYF	TGTGCCAGCAGTCGACTAGCGGGAGGAACAGATACGCAGTATTTT
.	TRBV11-2	.	TRBJ2-7	CASSFSSLALYERYF	TGTGCCAGCAGCTTCTCTAGCCTAGCATTATACGAACGGTACTTC
.	TRBV9	.	TRBJ1-2	CVSSVSRAIDGYTF	TGTGTCAGCAGCGTGAGCAGGGCGATCGATGGCTACACCTTC
.	TRBV11-2	.	TRBJ2-5	CASSPTETHYF	TGTGCCAGCAGCCCGACTGAGACCCACTACTTC
many	TRBV6-1	.	TRBJ2-5	CASSHRDVETQYF	TGTGCCAGCAGCCACAGGGATGTGGAGACCCAGTACTTC
.	TRBV20-1	TRBD1	TRBJ1-2	CNARPYDRGPYGYTF	TGCAATGCTAGACCCTATGATAGGGGGCCCTATGGCTACACCTTC
many	TRBV6-6	TRBD1	TRBJ1-6	CASSSGQYNSPLHF	TGTGCCAGCAGTTCGGGACAGTATAATTCACCCCTCCACTTT
once	TRBV30	TRBD1	TRBJ2-6	CAWNPGQSYSGANVLTF	TGTGCCTGGAACCCGGGACAGAGTTATTCTGGGGCCAACGTCCTGACTTTC
.	TRBV6-5	.	TRBJ1-6	CASRRAVDSPLHF	TGTGCCAGCAGGAGGGCCGTTGATTCACCCCTCCACTTT
.	TRBV4-2	.	TRBJ2-5	CASSQDLIGKEIQYF	TGCGCCAGCAGCCAAGATTTAATTGGGAAAGAGATCCAGTACTTC
.	TRBV29-1	.	TRBJ2-7	CSVDSGSEQYF	TGCAGCGTTGACTCAGGCAGCGAGCAGTACTTC
.	TRBV28	TRBD1	TRBJ2-1	CASSSPTGGSYNEQFF	TGTGCCAGCAGTTCACCGACAGGGGGGTCCTACAATGAGCAGTTCTTC
.	TRBV10-3	.	TRBJ2-5	CATREVKTQYF	TGTGCCACCAGAGAGGTAAAGACCCAGTACTTC
.	TRBV29-1	TRBD1	TRBJ2-3	CSVHGTGASDTQYF	TGCAGCGTTCATGGGACAGGGGCATCAGATACACAGTATTTT
.	TRBV20-1	TRBD2	TRBJ2-5	CSARDGGAEETQYF	TGCAGTGCTAGGGACGGGGGGGCCGAGGAGACCCAGTACTTC
few	TRBV6-1	.	TRBJ2-1	CASSRNYNEQFF	TGTGCCAGCAGCAGGAATTACAATGAGCAGTTCTTC
few	TRBV5-1	.	TRBJ2-3	CASSLGYGTTDTQYF	TGCGCCAGCAGCTTGGGTTACGGGACGACAGATACGCAGTATTTT
many	TRBV20-1	TRBD2	TRBJ2-3	CSAVVAGGHTDTQYF	TGCAGTGCTGTTGTAGCGGGAGGGCATACAGATACGCAGTATTTT
.	TRBV20-1	TRBD2	TRBJ2-3	CSADTRTSGTSIDMQYF	TGCAGTGCGGACACTAGGACTAGCGGAACAAGCATAGATATGCAGTATTTT
.	TRBV28	TRBD1	TRBJ1-1	CASNLPGQGRAEAFF	TGTGCCAGCAATCTTCCGGGACAGGGACGGGCTGAAGCTTTCTTT
.	TRBV20-1	.	TRBJ2-5	CSVPRHPQETQYF	TGCAGTGTTCCCCGACACCCCCAAGAGACCCAGTACTTC